Shown below are 29 T cell receptor beta chains from a single sample sequenced in a study of identifying expanded T cells in peripheral blood. Sequenced by immunoSEQ multiplex PCR; TCRdb stores in-frame clones only, minus some. In the table there are 50,000 to 65,000 clones, approximately 89% of which are singletons. The sequenced sample consisted of blood. The receptors come from a person aged 18 to 75 in good health.

The V and J genes are TRBV2 and TRBJ2-7, with no clear D. The V end was cut by 7 bases, the J end by 6 bases, with 13 bases between. Germline values: CDR1 SNHLY, CDR2 FYNNEI. The CDR3 is 12 residues long. The CDR3 sequence: CASNSRTGEQYF. CDR3 nucleotides: TGTGCCAGCAATTCACGGACCGGCGAGCAGTACTTC. Together with reference TRBV2 and TRBJ2-7, the CDR3 gives the full variable domain: EPEVTQTPSHQVTQMGQEVILRCVPISNHLYFYWYRQILGQKVEFLVSFYNNEISEKSEIFDDQFSVERPDGSNFTLKIRSTKLEDSAMYFCASNSRTGEQYFGPGTRLTVT.

This chain uses TRBV21-1 with TRBJ1-3; TRBD1 is the table's D call and was not checked against the DNA. TRBV21-1 is deemed a pseudogene. The CDR3 totals 19 residues. CDR3 bases: TGTGCCAGCAGCAAAAGACTGACGGGACACATAAACTCTGGAAACACCATATATTTT. It codes for CASSKRLTGHINSGNTIYF.

This clone was found once. This chain links TRBV6-1 with TRBJ2-5; TRBD2 agrees at 10 bases. Losses at the gene ends were 2 bases for V and 4 bases for J; bases not matched to a gene: 4. The CDR3 loop spans 15 amino acids. CDR1 and CDR2 from the germline V gene are MNHNS and SASEGT. CDR3 coding DNA: TGTGCCAGCAGTGAACCAGCGGGGGGGCCAGAGACCCAGTACTTC. Its protein is CASSEPAGGPETQYF.

The chain links TRBV4-1 to TRBJ2-7; no definite D call. The CDR3 length is 14 residues. V was shortened by 2 bases and J by 0 bases, with 8 bases between the two germline ends. The germline V gene encodes CDR1 MGHRA and CDR2 YSYEKL. The CDR3: CASSQISNSYEQYF. The CDR3 DNA reads as TGCGCCAGCAGCCAAATTTCTAACTCCTACGAGCAGTACTTC.

V usage is TRBV7-8 and J usage is TRBJ2-1; 10 bases align to TRBD2. V lost 5 bases, J lost 5 bases, and 6 bases stayed unmatched. Germline V lookup: CDR1 SGHVS, CDR2 FQNEAQ. The CDR3 has 15 amino acids. In nucleotides, the CDR3 is TGTGCCAGCAGCGAGATACTAGCGGGGCACAATGAGCAGTTCTTC. Encoded protein: CASSEILAGHNEQFF.

The rearrangement links TRBV19 to TRBJ1-5, with a weak D call TRBD1 (5 bases). This CDR3 contains 15 residues. CDR1 LNHDA and CDR2 SQIVND come from the germline V gene (reference sequence). V gave up 9 bases and J gave up 0 bases, with 15 bases separating them. In DNA, the CDR3 is TGTGCCAGCGCCGGGACCTTTACTAGCAATCAGCCCCAGCATTTT. Translating gives CASAGTFTSNQPQHF. Complete variable domain (other parts from reference TRBV19 and TRBJ1-5): DGGITQSPKYLFRKEGQNVTLSCEQNLNHDAMYWYRQDPGQGLRLIYYSQIVNDFQKGDIAEGYSVSREKKESFPLTVTSAQKNPTAFYLCASAGTFTSNQPQHFGDGTRLSIL.

The chain couples TRBV6-5 to TRBJ1-1; TRBD1 is a possible D gene (5 bases). This CDR3 contains 13 residues. Trimming left V 9 bases short and J 3 bases short, with 14 bases between. Germline CDR1 reads MNHEY; CDR2 reads SVGAGI. The CDR3 sequence: CASLLQVYTEAFF. CDR3 nucleotide sequence: TGTGCCAGTCTATTACAGGTGTACACTGAAGCTTTCTTT.

This clone was seen just once. The chain links TRBV19 to TRBJ1-2; 7 nucleotides align to TRBD1. The germline V gene has CDR1 LNHDA and CDR2 SQIVND (reference sequence). J lost 7 bases, V lost 3 bases, and 11 bases had no gene match. The CDR3 has 15 amino acids. CDR3 protein: CASSIPGQLRGGYTF. The CDR3 nucleotides read TGTGCCAGTAGTATCCCGGGACAGCTTCGGGGTGGCTACACCTTC.

The chain is built from TRBV5-1 and TRBJ1-1; the D gene is possibly TRBD1 (5 bases). Per the germline V gene, CDR1 is SGHRS and CDR2 is YFSETQ. The CDR3 is made up of 13 amino acids. Trimming removed 2 bases at V and 5 bases at J, with 10 bases between. In DNA form, the CDR3 reads TGCGCCAGCAGCTTCACAGGAAGAACTGAAGCTTTCTTT. Translated: CASSFTGRTEAFF.

V usage is TRBV2 and J usage is TRBJ2-5, with unresolved D. The length of the CDR3 is 13 residues. The V gene's germline CDR1 is SNHLY and CDR2 FYNNEI. Trimming removed 3 bases from V and 4 bases from J, with 9 bases in between. The CDR3 DNA is TGTGCCAGCAGTGATCGGGTGAGAGAGACCCAGTACTTC. Amino acid sequence: CASSDRVRETQYF.

This sequence joins TRBV7-2 and TRBJ2-5; 7 bases line up with TRBD2. Per germline, CDR1 SGHTA and CDR2 FQGNSA. V gave up 2 bases and J gave up 2 bases; unmatched junction bases: 8. The CDR3 is made up of 16 amino acids. The CDR3 sequence: CASSLTGRRGQETQYF. DNA for the CDR3: TGTGCCAGCAGCTTAACGGGTCGGCGGGGGCAAGAGACCCAGTACTTC.

This clone occurred once. The chain recombines TRBV7-2 with TRBJ1-2; D possibly corresponds to TRBD1 (5 bases). Germline V CDR1 and CDR2: SGHTA, FQGNSA. This CDR3 is 14 amino acids long. Trimming took off 5 bases at V and 2 bases at J, with 12 bases between the two ends. The chain's CDR3 is CASSLGEVNYGYTF. The CDR3 DNA is TGTGCCAGCAGCCTAGGGGAGGTCAACTATGGCTACACCTTC.

The V gene is TRBV7-2, the J gene TRBJ2-1, with TRBD2 matching over 12 bases. This CDR3 has 16 residues. Germline assignment: CDR1 SGHTA and CDR2 FQGNSA. With 5 bases clipped from V and 4 bases from J, the junction kept 6 bases outside the gene matches. Here the CDR3 reads CASSPRTSGIYNEQFF. DNA of the CDR3: TGTGCCAGCAGCCCCAGGACTAGCGGGATTTACAATGAGCAGTTCTTC.

CDR3 sequence reads: CASSPGRYNEQFF. CDR3 DNA sequence: TGCGCCAGCAGCCCGGGACGTTACAATGAGCAGTTCTTC. V usage is TRBV4-1 and J usage is TRBJ2-1; D may correspond to TRBD1 or TRBD2 (5 bases each). The germline V gene has CDR1 MGHRA and CDR2 YSYEKL. V was cut by 4 bases and J by 4 bases, with 8 bases left in between. This CDR3 region has 13 residues.

The chain uses TRBV5-1 and TRBJ2-3; 9 positions agree with TRBD2. The J segment lost 2 bases and the V segment lost 0 bases, leaving 4 bases of the junction unmatched. Germline loops: CDR1 SGHRS, CDR2 YFSETQ. This CDR3 comprises 16 residues. CDR3 sequence: CASSLGQRGDTDTQYF. CDR3 nucleotides: TGCGCCAGCAGCTTGGGTCAGCGGGGGGACACAGATACGCAGTATTTT.

The rearrangement links TRBV6-5 to TRBJ1-3; weak D call: TRBD1 (5 bases). V was cut by 7 bases and J by 3 bases, with 10 bases left in between. CDR1 is MNHEY and CDR2 is SVGAGI in the germline V gene. This CDR3 spans 13 amino acids. The CDR3 nucleotides read TGTGCCAGCACAACAGGACGTGGAAACACCATATATTTT. Its translation: CASTTGRGNTIYF.

This chain connects TRBV29-1 to TRBJ2-3; D may be TRBD2 (5 bases). The CDR3 is 17 amino acids. The V gene's germline CDR1 is SQVTM and CDR2 ANQGSEA. Deletions cut 0 bases from V and 0 bases from J, with 16 bases between. The CDR3 reads CSVEERASAASTDTQYF. DNA of the CDR3: TGCAGCGTTGAAGAGCGGGCCTCAGCGGCTAGCACAGATACGCAGTATTTT.

The rearrangement uses TRBV28 and TRBJ2-4, with TRBD1 identical over 9 bases. The CDR3 consists of 15 residues. J gave up 9 bases and V 3 bases, and 9 bases lay outside the gene matches. Germline V gene sequence: CDR1 MDHEN, CDR2 SYDVKM. The DNA of the CDR3 is TGTGCCAGCAGTTTTCAGGGGACAGGGAGTATCATTCAGTACTTC. It specifies CASSFQGTGSIIQYF.

The rearrangement links TRBV6-6 to TRBJ2-3, with 7 bases lining up with TRBD2. J was trimmed by 6 bases and V by 8 bases; bases with no gene match: 17. CDR3 size: 16 residues. Germline loops: CDR1 MNHNY, CDR2 SVGAGI (reference sequence). The CDR3 sequence: CASEFGGVEGTDTQYF. The CDR3 DNA reads TGTGCCAGCGAGTTTGGGGGGGTAGAGGGGACGGATACGCAGTATTTT.

This clone was picked up a small number of times. The chain employs TRBV2 and TRBJ1-1; D is possibly TRBD1 (5 bases). Per the germline V gene, CDR1 is SNHLY and CDR2 is FYNNEI. The length of the CDR3 is 13 residues. V was trimmed by 4 bases and J by 7 bases, leaving 13 bases between them. This chain's CDR3 is CASSVEGRGEAFF. The CDR3 nucleotides are TGTGCCAGCAGTGTAGAGGGGAGGGGTGAAGCTTTCTTT.

The genes are TRBV27 and TRBJ1-1; D possibly corresponds to TRBD1 (5 bases). This CDR3 region has 14 residues. Germline assignment: CDR1 MNHEY and CDR2 SMNVEV (reference sequence). The ends were cut back, 6 bases at V and 5 bases at J, with 16 bases in the middle. CDR3 in DNA: TGTGCCAGCAGCCGTGGGGGGGGGAAGACTGAAGCTTTCTTT. Its translation: CASSRGGGKTEAFF.

The chain links TRBV5-1 to TRBJ1-1, with 11 bases fitting TRBD1. Germline V gene lookup returns CDR1 SGHRS and CDR2 YFSETQ. This CDR3 is 14 amino acids long. Trimming at V came to 3 bases and at J to 4 bases, leaving 2 bases not matched to a gene. CDR3 nucleotides: TGCGCCAGCAGCTCCGGGACAGGGGGCACTGAAGCTTTCTTT. It is translated as CASSSGTGGTEAFF.

The chain recombines TRBV10-3 with TRBJ1-4; D not resolved. Between the trimmed V and J ends, which lost 2 bases and 0 bases, there was a span of 7 bases. The CDR3 extends over 15 amino acids. The germline V gene encodes CDR1 ENHRY and CDR2 SYGVKD. The CDR3 loop reads CAISEGLATNEKLFF. DNA of the CDR3: TGTGCCATCAGTGAGGGGCTTGCAACTAATGAAAAACTGTTTTTT.

The chain combines TRBV7-2 with TRBJ2-7; perhaps TRBD1 as D (5 bases). Germline V gives CDR1 SGHTA, CDR2 FQGNSA. There are 16 residues in the CDR3. Trimming removed 0 bases at V and 3 bases at J, with 15 bases between. CDR3 residues: CASSLARTPSDYEQYF. DNA for the CDR3: TGTGCCAGCAGCTTAGCCCGGACACCATCAGACTACGAGCAGTACTTC.

The chain combines TRBV5-1 with TRBJ1-2; 9 bases match TRBD1. The CDR3 contains 16 residues. Germline CDR1 is SGHRS and CDR2 is YFSETQ. Losses at the gene ends were 0 bases for V and 6 bases for J; bases not matched to a gene: 9. Written as DNA, the CDR3 is TGCGCCAGCAGCTTGGCCCCGGGACAGGGAAGCGATGGCTACACCTTC. Translated, it gives CASSLAPGQGSDGYTF.

The rearrangement links TRBV7-6 to TRBJ1-1; D not resolved. V lost 4 bases and J lost 3, with 6 bases in between. This CDR3 contains 12 residues. Germline values: CDR1 SGHVS, CDR2 FNYEAQ. The CDR3 region is CASSSPYTEAFF. In DNA form, the CDR3 reads TGTGCCAGCAGCTCGCCGTACACTGAAGCTTTCTTT. The full variable domain, in which reference TRBV7-6 and TRBJ1-1 provide the parts outside the CDR3, is GAGVSQSPRYKVTKRGQDVALRCDPISGHVSLYWYRQALGQGPEFLTYFNYEAQQDKSGLPNDRFSAERPEGSISTLTIQRTEQRDSAMYRCASSSPYTEAFFGQGTRLTVV.

The chain recombines TRBV7-2 with TRBJ2-1; 8 bases are a match to TRBD2. J was trimmed by 0 bases and V by 3 bases; bases with no gene match: 4. From germline, CDR1 is SGHTA and CDR2 FQGNSA. The CDR3 loop spans 16 amino acids. CDR3 DNA: TGTGCCAGCAGCTTTTCCGGGACTAGCTCCTACAATGAGCAGTTCTTC. Residues: CASSFSGTSSYNEQFF.

The rearrangement joins TRBV5-1 to TRBJ2-3; D call uncertain. Germline-derived CDR1 and CDR2 are SGHRS and YFSETQ. The CDR3 spans 15 residues. V gave up 0 bases and J gave up 0 bases, with 8 bases separating them. The CDR3 sequence: CASSLDSPSTDTQYF. The CDR3, as DNA: TGCGCCAGCAGCTTGGACAGCCCTAGCACAGATACGCAGTATTTT.

Notes on this clone: Additional DNA sequences in this sample encode the identical CDR3. The chain employs TRBV7-2 and TRBJ1-1; unclear D gene. This CDR3 has 13 amino acids. The V gene lost 3 bases and the J gene lost 1 base, with 6 bases spanning the gap. Germline V lookup: CDR1 SGHTA, CDR2 FQGNSA. CDR3 in amino acids: CASSLRGNTEAFF. The CDR3 DNA is TGTGCCAGCAGCTTGCGGGGGAACACTGAAGCTTTCTTT.